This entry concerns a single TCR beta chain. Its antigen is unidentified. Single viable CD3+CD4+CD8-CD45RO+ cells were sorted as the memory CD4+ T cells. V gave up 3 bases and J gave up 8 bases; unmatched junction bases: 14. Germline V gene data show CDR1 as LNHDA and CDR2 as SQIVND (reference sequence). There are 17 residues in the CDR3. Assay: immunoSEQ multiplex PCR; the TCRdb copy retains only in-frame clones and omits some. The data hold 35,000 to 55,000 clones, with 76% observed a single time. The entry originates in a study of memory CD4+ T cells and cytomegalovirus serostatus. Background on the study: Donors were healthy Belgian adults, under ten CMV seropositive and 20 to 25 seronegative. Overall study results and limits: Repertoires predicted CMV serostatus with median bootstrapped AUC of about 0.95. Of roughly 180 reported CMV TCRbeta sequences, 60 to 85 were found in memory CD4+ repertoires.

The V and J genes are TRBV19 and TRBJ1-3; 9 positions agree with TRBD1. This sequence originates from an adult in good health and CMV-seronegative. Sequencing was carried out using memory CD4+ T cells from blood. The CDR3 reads CASSIFVGGQGLHTIYF. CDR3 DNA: TGTGCCAGTAGTATCTTCGTCGGGGGACAGGGTCTACACACCATATATTTT.